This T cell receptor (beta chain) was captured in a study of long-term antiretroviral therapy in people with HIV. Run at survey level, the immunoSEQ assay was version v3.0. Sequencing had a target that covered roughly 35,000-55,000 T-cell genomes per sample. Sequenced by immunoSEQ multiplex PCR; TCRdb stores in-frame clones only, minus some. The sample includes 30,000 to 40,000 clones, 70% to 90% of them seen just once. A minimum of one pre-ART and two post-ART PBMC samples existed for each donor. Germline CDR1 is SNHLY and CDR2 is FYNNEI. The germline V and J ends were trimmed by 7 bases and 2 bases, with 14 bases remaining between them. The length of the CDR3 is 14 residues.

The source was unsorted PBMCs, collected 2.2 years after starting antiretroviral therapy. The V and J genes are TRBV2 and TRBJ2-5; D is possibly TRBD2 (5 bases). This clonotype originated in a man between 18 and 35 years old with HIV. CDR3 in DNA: TGTGCCAGCATCCACACGGGGTTTCAAGAGACCCAGTACTTC. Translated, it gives CASIHTGFQETQYF. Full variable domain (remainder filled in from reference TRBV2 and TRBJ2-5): EPEVTQTPSHQVTQMGQEVILRCVPISNHLYFYWYRQILGQKVEFLVSFYNNEISEKSEIFDDQFSVERPDGSNFTLKIRSTKLEDSAMYFCASIHTGFQETQYFGPGTRLLVL.